Following are 23 T cell receptor beta chains from one sample sequenced in a study of early T cells in non-severe SARS-CoV-2 infection. MiXCR, applied by TCRdb to the 5' RACE reads, yields one record per CDR3 protein. The sample contains approximately 50,000 distinct CDR3 sequences, approximately 9.4% of which appear only once. The sequenced sample was whole blood. The receptors come from an adult who was a healthcare worker with PCR-confirmed SARS-CoV-2 infection or an uninfected control (not recorded which).

The gene calls are TRBV5-4 and TRBJ2-1, with 8 bases that match TRBD2. Trimming cost V 7 bases and J 10 bases; bases outside gene matches: 4. CDR1 and CDR2 (germline): SGHNT, YYREEE (reference sequence). This CDR3 comprises 11 residues. This CDR3 is CASWGGREQFF. DNA of the CDR3: TGTGCCAGCTGGGGCGGGAGGGAGCAGTTCTTC.

This clonotype was recorded at least ten times. The chain uses TRBV30 and TRBJ2-1; 8 bases fit TRBD1. The ends lost 2 bases at V and 8 bases at J; junction bases unmatched: 8. The V gene's germline CDR1 is GTSNPN and CDR2 SVGIG (reference sequence). This CDR3 spans 14 amino acids. The CDR3, as DNA: TGTGCCTGGAGTCCCCGGACAGGGTGGGATGAGCAGTTCTTC. The encoded protein is CAWSPRTGWDEQFF.

This clonotype was seen only a few times. The chain has TRBV12-3 or TRBV12-4 and TRBJ1-2; D uncertain. CDR3 length equals 13 residues. V dropped 6 bases and J dropped 5 bases, with 13 bases sitting between them. DNA of the CDR3: TGTGCCAGCAGCATGGCCCACCCATATGGCTACACCTTC. Amino acids: CASSMAHPYGYTF.

This clonotype occurred a few times. This sequence joins TRBV6-5 and TRBJ2-4, with D hard to call. The CDR3 length is 14 residues. Germline loops: CDR1 MNHEY, CDR2 SVGAGI. V lost 0 bases to trimming and J lost 0 bases, with 3 bases between them. The CDR3 DNA sequence: TGTGCCAGCAGTTACTCTATAGCCAAAAACATTCAGTACTTC. It codes for CASSYSIAKNIQYF.

This clonotype has at least ten counts. The J gene is TRBJ2-1, the V gene TRBV15; D is unclear. V lost 0 bases and J lost 5, with 11 bases in between. The CDR3 covers 15 residues. Germline-derived CDR1 and CDR2 are LNHNV and YYDKDF (reference sequence). DNA of the CDR3: TGTGCCACCAGCAGAGATAGCCCCGGCGACAATGAGCAGTTCTTC. Translating gives CATSRDSPGDNEQFF.

This clonotype was seen many times. The chain carries TRBV6-5 and TRBJ2-4; D is unresolved. CDR1 is MNHEY, CDR2 SVGAGI, per germline. Trimming cost V 0 bases and J 0 bases, with 9 bases left between them. The CDR3 sequence is 16 residues long. CDR3 sequence (DNA): TGTGCCAGCAGTTACTCGCGGCGGCTAGCCAAAAACATTCAGTACTTC. Encoded protein: CASSYSRRLAKNIQYF.

This clonotype occurred a few times. The chain is built from TRBV14 and TRBJ2-7; D gene uncertain. The CDR3 covers 14 residues. Trimming left V 1 base short and J 2 bases short, with 9 bases between. Germline lookup yields CDR1 SGHDN and CDR2 FVKESK. CDR3 region: CASSQGVGTYEQYF. The DNA for the CDR3 is TGTGCCAGCAGCCAAGGAGTAGGGACCTACGAGCAGTACTTC.

There are a few counts of this clonotype. The J gene is TRBJ1-6, the V gene TRBV12-3 or TRBV12-4; D is unresolved. With 6 bases removed from V and 3 bases from J, the gap between germline ends came to 9 bases. The CDR3 contains 14 residues. In nucleotides, the CDR3 is TGTGCCAGCAGAGGGAACGGCTATAATTCACCCCTCCACTTT. Its translation is CASRGNGYNSPLHF.

This clonotype was observed at least ten times. J is TRBJ1-2 and V is TRBV19; TRBD1 is a possible D gene (5 bases). The CDR3 length is 14 residues. Germline CDR1 is LNHDA and CDR2 is SQIVND (reference sequence). The V and J ends lost 7 bases and 4 bases respectively, with 16 bases between them. CDR3 in DNA: TGTGCCAGTACCACCGGGACGGAACTCTATGGCTACACCTTC. It yields the protein CASTTGTELYGYTF.

This clonotype was observed many times. This chain links TRBV1 with TRBJ1-5. TRBV1 is a pseudogene locus. CDR3 length: 14 residues. DNA of the CDR3: TGCACCAGCAGCGCTAGGCGGAGCAATCAGCCCCAGCATTTT. Protein sequence: CTSSARRSNQPQHF.

This clonotype was found many times. The rearrangement uses TRBV29-1 and TRBJ2-1; perhaps TRBD1 as D (7 bases). CDR1 is SQVTM and CDR2 is ANQGSEA in the germline V gene. CDR3 length: 15 amino acids. V lost 3 bases, J lost 0 bases, and 12 bases lay in between. The CDR3 region has the DNA TGCAGCGTTGATGGCGGGGACAGCTCCTACAATGAGCAGTTCTTC. As protein: CSVDGGDSSYNEQFF.

In this sample, this clonotype turned up a few times. The rearrangement joins TRBV7-9 to TRBJ1-1; D remains unclear. The CDR3 extends over 15 amino acids. In germline, CDR1 is SEHNR, CDR2 FQNEAQ (reference sequence). V was cut by 5 bases and J by 1 base, with 14 bases left in between. CDR3 DNA sequence: TGTGCCAGCAGCCTGAGCCGCATTTCGAACACTGAAGCTTTCTTT. Its protein is CASSLSRISNTEAFF.

This clonotype was detected ten times or more. The J gene is TRBJ1-1, the V gene TRBV5-1; D perhaps matches TRBD1 (5 bases). The V gene's germline CDR1 is SGHRS and CDR2 YFSETQ. This CDR3 contains 15 residues. V was trimmed by 0 bases and J by 4 bases, leaving 13 bases between them. The CDR3: CASSLERGVGTEAFF. CDR3 coding DNA: TGCGCCAGCAGCTTGGAGCGGGGCGTAGGCACTGAAGCTTTCTTT.

This clonotype was seen ten or more times. V and J are TRBV20-1 and TRBJ2-2, with TRBD2 matching over 12 bases. The CDR3 extends over 14 amino acids. The ends lost 7 bases at V and 1 base at J; junction bases unmatched: 1. The germline V gene has CDR1 DFQATT and CDR2 SNEGSKA (reference sequence). Here the CDR3 reads CSELAGGNTGELFF. CDR3 nucleotides: TGCAGTGAACTAGCGGGAGGGAACACCGGGGAGCTGTTTTTT.

This clonotype has ten or more counts. Sequence at one end of the junction differs from germline and may be a read error. This chain uses TRBV7-7 with TRBJ2-4; D assignment may be TRBD1 or TRBD2 (5 bases each). CDR1 and CDR2 (germline): SSHAT, FNYEAQ (reference sequence). The CDR3 totals 13 residues. Here the CDR3 DNA reads TGTGCTAGCAGCTACCGGGACCAAAACATTCAGTACTTC. This translates into CASSYRDQNIQYF.

The chain uses TRBV5-4 and TRBJ2-5, with D possibly called TRBD1 or TRBD2 (6 bases each). The ends were cut back, 3 bases at V and 1 base at J, with 7 bases in the middle. Per germline, CDR1 SGHNT and CDR2 YYREEE (reference sequence). CDR3 length: 13 residues. The CDR3 region is CASSSGAQETQYF. In DNA, the CDR3 is TGTGCCAGCAGCTCGGGGGCCCAAGAGACCCAGTACTTC.

The chain has TRBV15 and TRBJ1-1; 7 bases agree with TRBD1. The CDR3 runs 13 residues. Germline CDR1 reads LNHNV; CDR2 reads YYDKDF (reference sequence). The junction had 4 bases not matched to a gene; V was cut back by 6 bases and J by 3 bases. Here the CDR3 reads CATRSTGYTEAFF. The CDR3 bases are TGTGCCACCAGGTCGACAGGGTACACTGAAGCTTTCTTT.

The V gene is TRBV2, the J gene TRBJ1-1; D call uncertain. The ends were cut back, 6 bases at V and 2 bases at J, with 10 bases in the middle. This CDR3 has 13 amino acids. Per the germline V gene, CDR1 is SNHLY and CDR2 is FYNNEI. CDR3: CASSIAGNTEAFF. The DNA of the CDR3 is TGTGCCAGCAGCATAGCCGGAAACACTGAAGCTTTCTTT.

This clonotype appeared many times. The chain links TRBV5-5 to TRBJ1-1, with 7 bases matching TRBD1. The CDR3 sequence is 16 residues long. Germline loops: CDR1 SGHKS, CDR2 YYEKEE (reference sequence). V shed 5 bases, J shed 0 bases, and the junction held 10 bases outside the gene matches. The chain's CDR3 is CASSSVPTGMNTEAFF. The CDR3 coding sequence is TGTGCCAGCAGTTCAGTCCCGACAGGGATGAACACTGAAGCTTTCTTT.

This clonotype was detected a few times. The rearrangement joins TRBV11-2 to TRBJ2-1; no clear D. Per germline, CDR1 SGHAT and CDR2 FQNNGV. With 0 bases removed from V and 4 bases from J, the gap between germline ends came to 10 bases. The CDR3 is 15 residues long. The CDR3 region has the DNA TGTGCCAGCAGCTTAGATCGGGCCCTATACAATGAGCAGTTCTTC. It yields the protein CASSLDRALYNEQFF.

This clonotype was recorded at least ten times. The chain carries TRBV29-1 and TRBJ2-1; TRBD1 aligns across 9 bases. The V segment lost 6 bases and the J segment 0 bases; nucleotides outside the gene matches: 3. Germline loops: CDR1 SQVTM, CDR2 ANQGSEA. The CDR3 loop spans 14 amino acids. This chain's CDR3 is CSVLGQGSYNEQFF. The DNA for the CDR3 is TGCAGCGTCCTGGGACAGGGCTCCTACAATGAGCAGTTCTTC.

This clonotype was detected ten times or more. J is TRBJ2-7 and V is TRBV29-1; D is perhaps TRBD1 (5 bases). V was shortened by 2 bases and J by 6 bases, with 11 bases between the two germline ends. The germline CDR1 and CDR2 sequences are SQVTM and ANQGSEA. CDR3 length: 12 amino acids. The CDR3 DNA reads as TGCAGCGTTGAACGGCAGGGCGGCGAGCAGTACTTC. Its translation is CSVERQGGEQYF.

This clonotype was seen many times. CDR3 residues: CASSFMTGAGNTIYF. CDR3 DNA sequence: TGTGCCAGCAGCTTCATGACGGGGGCGGGAAACACCATATATTTT. The chain joins TRBV5-6 to TRBJ1-3, with D possibly TRBD1 on 6 matching bases. This CDR3 has 15 amino acids. The germline gives CDR1 SGHDT, CDR2 YYEEEE. V was trimmed by 2 bases and J by 4 bases, leaving 13 bases between them.